Presented here are 15 T cell receptor beta chains from one specimen sequenced in a study of T cells after yellow fever vaccination. TCRdb fed the 5' RACE reads into MiXCR, producing one record per CDR3 protein. Seen here are around 150,000 distinct CDR3 sequences, almost 7% observed once, and the top ten hold roughly 2.5%. The sequencing here drew on CD4+ T cells sorted from PBMCs, taken 5 to 6 days after the first yellow fever vaccination. These receptor sequences come from a man younger than 35 who received the YFV17D yellow fever vaccine.

In its sample, this clonotype was seen a few times. The chain has TRBV5-1 and TRBJ1-4; possibly TRBD1 for D (5 bases). Trimming removed 7 bases from V and 6 bases from J, with 16 bases in between. This CDR3 has 14 residues. The germline V gene has CDR1 SGHRS and CDR2 YFSETQ. DNA for the CDR3: TGCGCCAGCCGAATTCAGGGTTTCGATGAAAAACTGTTTTTT. Protein: CASRIQGFDEKLFF.

This clonotype showed up many times. The chain is built from TRBV5-1 and TRBJ2-4; tentatively, D is TRBD1 or TRBD2 (5 bases each). The V gene lost 1 base and the J gene lost 8 bases, with 16 bases spanning the gap. CDR1 is SGHRS and CDR2 is YFSETQ in the germline V gene. The CDR3 loop spans 15 amino acids. As DNA, the CDR3 is TGCGCCAGCAGCTTGTCCCCAGGGAAGGGAGACATTCAGTACTTC. This gives the protein CASSLSPGKGDIQYF.

The table lists this clonotype with a few counts. V usage is TRBV4-1 and J usage is TRBJ1-2, with 11 bases matching TRBD1. CDR1 is MGHRA, CDR2 YSYEKL, per germline. CDR3 length: 15 amino acids. The V gene end was trimmed by 3 bases and the J gene end by 0 bases; junction bases not matched to a gene: 0. CDR3 protein: CASSQDRGPNYGYTF. The CDR3 nucleotides read TGCGCCAGCAGCCAGGACAGGGGGCCTAACTATGGCTACACCTTC.

This chain connects TRBV15 to TRBJ2-3; tentative D call: TRBD1 (6 bases). Germline V gene data show CDR1 as LNHNV and CDR2 as YYDKDF (reference sequence). V was trimmed by 3 bases and J by 6 bases, leaving 10 bases between them. The CDR3 totals 13 residues. Here the CDR3 reads CATSSRDTDTQYF. The DNA of the CDR3 is TGTGCCACCAGCAGTCGGGACACGGATACGCAGTATTTT.

This clonotype has just a few counts. The chain uses TRBV18 and TRBJ2-2, with D perhaps matching TRBD2 (5 bases). CDR1 KGHSH and CDR2 LQKENI come from the germline V gene. Trimming removed 0 bases at V and 6 bases at J, with 11 bases between. CDR3 length: 15 amino acids. Here the CDR3 reads CASSPPSKEAGELFF. CDR3 bases: TGTGCCAGCTCACCACCGAGTAAGGAGGCCGGGGAGCTGTTTTTT.

The sample holds many counts of this clonotype. The chain combines TRBV24-1 with TRBJ2-5; D remains unclear. CDR1 and CDR2 from the germline V gene are KGHDR and SFDVKD. V lost 4 bases, J lost 4 bases, and 9 bases lay in between. CDR3 length: 13 residues. CDR3 sequence: CATSDASVETQYF. CDR3 DNA: TGTGCCACCAGTGACGCCAGCGTAGAGACCCAGTACTTC.

This clonotype was detected ten times or more. The chain links TRBV27 to TRBJ2-2; no firm D call. Trimming left V 6 bases short and J 8 bases short, with 7 bases between. In germline, CDR1 is MNHEY, CDR2 SMNVEV (reference sequence). The CDR3 spans 11 residues. CDR3 region: CASSLSGELFF. Here the CDR3 DNA reads TGTGCCAGCAGCTTGTCGGGGGAGCTGTTTTTT.

Ten or more counts support this clonotype. The rearrangement links TRBV5-1 to TRBJ1-2; D ambiguous. Trimming took 0 bases from V and 8 from J, leaving 17 bases between them. Looked up from germline, CDR1 is SGHRS and CDR2 is YFSETQ. The CDR3 extends over 15 amino acids. Written as DNA, the CDR3 is TGCGCCAGCAGCTTGGATACCCCACTAATAGGAGGCTACACCTTC. As protein: CASSLDTPLIGGYTF. Combining the CDR3 with reference TRBV5-1 and TRBJ1-2 gives the whole variable domain KAGVTQTPRYLIKTRGQQVTLSCSPISGHRSVSWYQQTPGQGLQFLFEYFSETQRNKGNFPGRFSGRQFSNSRSEMNVSTLELGDSALYLCASSLDTPLIGGYTFGSGTRLTVV.

In its sample, this clonotype was seen many times. The chain links TRBV20-1 to TRBJ1-2; unclear D gene. The V end lost 0 bases, the J end lost 8 bases, and 4 bases lay between the germline ends. CDR3 length equals 10 residues. Germline V gene data show CDR1 as DFQATT and CDR2 as SNEGSKA (reference sequence). The CDR3 spells CSAREVGYTF. CDR3 DNA sequence: TGCAGTGCTAGAGAGGTGGGCTACACCTTC.

There are many counts of this clonotype. CDR3 coding DNA: TGTGCCAGCAGCTTCATTAGCGGGGACACAGATACGCAGTATTTT. Its translation: CASSFISGDTDTQYF. V gene TRBV7-2 combines with J gene TRBJ2-3, with 8 bases lining up with TRBD2. The CDR3 runs 15 residues. Trimming took 3 bases from V and 2 from J; bases not matched to a gene: 4. From germline, CDR1 is SGHTA and CDR2 FQGNSA. The full variable domain, its missing parts supplied by reference TRBV7-2 and TRBJ2-3, is GAGVSQSPSNKVTEKGKDVELRCDPISGHTALYWYRQSLGQGLEFLIYFQGNSAPDKSGLPSDRFSAERTGGSVSTLTIQRTQQEDSAVYLCASSFISGDTDTQYFGPGTRLTVL.

This clonotype was picked up a small number of times. The chain is built from TRBV7-2 and TRBJ2-1; perhaps TRBD2 as D (6 bases). The CDR3 runs to 15 residues. The V gene's germline CDR1 is SGHTA and CDR2 FQGNSA. Between the trimmed V and J ends, which lost 1 base and 2 bases, there was a span of 9 bases. The CDR3 DNA is TGTGCCAGCAGCTTAGTAGCGGTCACCTACAATGAGCAGTTCTTC. The encoded protein is CASSLVAVTYNEQFF.

In this sample, this clonotype turned up many times. The CDR3 here is CASSVGVETYNEQFF. CDR3 nucleotide sequence: TGCGCCAGCAGCGTTGGGGTAGAAACCTACAATGAGCAGTTCTTC. The V call is TRBV10-1, the J call TRBJ2-1, with D unclear. Trimming pared 6 bases from V and 2 bases from J, leaving 14 bases between. The CDR3 runs to 15 residues. The germline gives CDR1 WNHNN, CDR2 SYGVQD (reference sequence).

The table lists this clonotype with a few counts. J is TRBJ2-3 and V is TRBV29-1; 11 nucleotides line up with TRBD2. The CDR3 is 14 amino acids. Losses at the gene ends were 6 bases for V and 5 bases for J; bases not matched to a gene: 7. Germline V gene sequence: CDR1 SQVTM, CDR2 ANQGSEA. The CDR3 DNA sequence: TGCAGCGTAATAGCGGGGGGGCCGGGAGATACGCAGTATTTT. It encodes CSVIAGGPGDTQYF.

This clonotype showed up many times. The chain is built from TRBV25-1 and TRBJ1-1; no firm D call. The CDR3 extends over 15 amino acids. V was pared by 5 bases and J by 2 bases, with 15 bases between. The V gene's germline CDR1 is MGHDK and CDR2 SYGVNS. The CDR3 sequence: CASSPSQGLNTEAFF. The DNA of the CDR3 is TGTGCCAGCAGTCCCTCCCAAGGACTAAACACTGAAGCTTTCTTT. Using reference TRBV25-1 and TRBJ1-1 for the parts outside the CDR3, the full variable domain is EADIYQTPRYLVIGTGKKITLECSQTMGHDKMYWYQQDPGMELHLIHYSYGVNSTEKGDLSSESTVSRIRTEHFPLTLESARPSHTSQYLCASSPSQGLNTEAFFGQGTRLTVV.

In this sample, this clonotype turned up a few times. The V call is TRBV7-9, the J call TRBJ2-2; 9 bases align to TRBD2. V lost 4 bases to trimming and J lost 5 bases; unmatched junction nucleotides: 8. The CDR3 extends over 16 amino acids. CDR1 and CDR2 from the germline V gene are SEHNR and FQNEAQ (reference sequence). The CDR3 protein is CASSSPAGGGTGELFF. As DNA, the CDR3 is TGTGCCAGCAGCTCCCCAGCGGGGGGTGGAACCGGGGAGCTGTTTTTT.